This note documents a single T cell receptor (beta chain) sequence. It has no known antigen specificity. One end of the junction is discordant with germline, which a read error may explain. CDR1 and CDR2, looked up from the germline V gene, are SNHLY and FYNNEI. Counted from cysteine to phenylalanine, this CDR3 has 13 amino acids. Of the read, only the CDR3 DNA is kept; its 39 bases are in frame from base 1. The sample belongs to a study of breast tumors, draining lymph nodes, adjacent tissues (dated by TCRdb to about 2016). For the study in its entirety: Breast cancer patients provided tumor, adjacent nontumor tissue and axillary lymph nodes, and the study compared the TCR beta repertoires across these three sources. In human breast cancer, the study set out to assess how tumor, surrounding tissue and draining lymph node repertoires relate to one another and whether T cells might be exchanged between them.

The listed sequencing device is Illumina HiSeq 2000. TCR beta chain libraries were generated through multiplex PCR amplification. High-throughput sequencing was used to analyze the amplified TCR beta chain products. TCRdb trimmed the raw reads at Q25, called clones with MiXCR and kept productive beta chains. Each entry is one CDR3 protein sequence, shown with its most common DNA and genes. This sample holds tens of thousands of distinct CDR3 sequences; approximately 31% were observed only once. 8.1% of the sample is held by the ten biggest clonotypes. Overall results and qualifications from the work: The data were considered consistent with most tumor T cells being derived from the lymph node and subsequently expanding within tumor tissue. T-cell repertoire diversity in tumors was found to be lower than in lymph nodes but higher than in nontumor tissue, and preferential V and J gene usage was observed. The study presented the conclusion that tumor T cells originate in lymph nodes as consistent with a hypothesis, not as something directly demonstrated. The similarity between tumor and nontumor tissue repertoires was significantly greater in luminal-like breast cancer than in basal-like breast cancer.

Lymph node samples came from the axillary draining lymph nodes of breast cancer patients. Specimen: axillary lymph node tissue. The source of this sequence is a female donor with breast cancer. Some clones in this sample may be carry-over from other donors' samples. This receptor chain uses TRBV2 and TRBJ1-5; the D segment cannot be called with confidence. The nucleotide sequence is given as TGTGCCGGCAGTGAAGGACGGGATCAGCCCCAGCATTTT. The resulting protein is CAGSEGRDQPQHF.